This TCR beta chain was retrieved from a study of blood T cells in healthy people across ages. Whole-study results and caveats: Diversity figures derived from one million T cells were judged to underestimate the true value.

V was cut by 0 bases and J by 10 bases, with 12 bases left in between. The germline CDR1 and CDR2 sequences are WNHNN and SYGVQD (reference sequence). This CDR3 is 14 amino acids long. Turning to this clonotype: Antigen unknown.

Combining a sample-barcoded 5' primer with a J-beta primer mix, a second PCR ran for roughly 7 to 12 cycles. Tagging of each cDNA molecule was performed by a template-switch adaptor with 12 random nucleotides. Each CDR3 protein is one row after TCRdb ran MiXCR on the 5' RACE reads. The sample lists over 1.5 million distinct CDR3 sequences; less than 50% were seen once. Researchers collected 9.5 to 10 milliliters of peripheral blood from every single donor. Each sample used at least 6 million PBMCs. The chain carries TRBV10-1 and TRBJ1-4, with no clear D. Input material: blood. The receptor was derived from a woman in her thirties or forties in good health. This chain's CDR3 is CASSESLGSGKLFF. The CDR3 DNA reads as TGCGCCAGCAGTGAGTCGTTGGGTAGTGGAAAACTGTTTTTT.